The text below deals with one T cell receptor beta chain. Its specificity is not known. The record originates from a study of vaccination effects on CD4 cells after COVID-19. Viral peptide pool expansion of antigen-specific CD4+ T cells preceded sequencing in the ViraFEST assay. Upon completion of roughly ten days in culture, CD4+ T cells were isolated. Two-dose vaccination with either BNT162b2 or mRNA-1273 was given to the participants. PBMC were cultured at about 1.9 million per well with 9 to 10 IU/ml IL-2 and 9.5 to 10 ug/ml peptides. Some clones are missing from TCRdb's copy, which holds only in-frame ones; the method was immunoSEQ multiplex PCR. The sample includes approximately 61,000 clones, about 80% of them seen just once. General study findings and limits: The vaccine-induced clones of healthy vaccinees included only 1 of 255 that cross-reacted with common cold coronaviruses. Marked clonal contraction of both clone types appeared late after vaccination.

The specimen was CD4+ T cells from PBMCs cultured with HCoV-229E spike peptides, collected after COVID-19 vaccination. This clonotype originated in a human donor who received a COVID-19 vaccine.

The DNA of the CDR3 is TGTGCCACCAGCAGAACTGACAGGGGTTTAGCTAACTATGGCTACACCTTC. Protein product: CATSRTDRGLANYGYTF. This chain joins TRBV15 and TRBJ1-2, with TRBD1 matching 8 bases. Germline V gene data show CDR1 as LNHNV and CDR2 as YYDKDF (reference sequence). Trimming at V came to 2 bases and at J to 0 bases, leaving 8 bases not matched to a gene. This CDR3 contains 17 residues.